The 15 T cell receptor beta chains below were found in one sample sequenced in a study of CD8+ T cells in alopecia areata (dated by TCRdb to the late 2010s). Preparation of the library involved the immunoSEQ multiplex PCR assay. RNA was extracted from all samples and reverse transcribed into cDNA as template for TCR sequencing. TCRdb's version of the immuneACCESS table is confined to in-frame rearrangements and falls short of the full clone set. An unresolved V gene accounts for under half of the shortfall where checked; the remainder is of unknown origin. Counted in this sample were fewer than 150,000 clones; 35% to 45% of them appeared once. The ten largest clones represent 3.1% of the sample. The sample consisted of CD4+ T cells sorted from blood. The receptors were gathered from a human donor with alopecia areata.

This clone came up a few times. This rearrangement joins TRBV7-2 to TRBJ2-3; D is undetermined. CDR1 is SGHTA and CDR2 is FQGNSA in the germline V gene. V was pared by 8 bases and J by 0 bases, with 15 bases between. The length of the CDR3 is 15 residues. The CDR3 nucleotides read TGTGCCAGCGGTGACCCGGGCCTCAGCACAGATACGCAGTATTTT. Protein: CASGDPGLSTDTQYF.

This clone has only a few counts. CDR3 nucleotide sequence: TGTGCCAGCTCACCAGGCGCTAGCGGTACAGATACGCAGTATTTT. This codes for CASSPGASGTDTQYF. The chain combines TRBV18 with TRBJ2-3, with 7 bases aligning to TRBD2. CDR3 length: 15 amino acids. The trim removed 2 bases at V and 3 bases at J, leaving 5 bases unmatched. Germline V CDR1 and CDR2: KGHSH, LQKENI.

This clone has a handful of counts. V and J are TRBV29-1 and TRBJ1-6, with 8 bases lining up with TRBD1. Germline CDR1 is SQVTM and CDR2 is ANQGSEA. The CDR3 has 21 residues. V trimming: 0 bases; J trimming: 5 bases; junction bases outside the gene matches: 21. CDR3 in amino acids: CSVEEFPPHGQGPLNNSPLHF. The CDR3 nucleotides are TGCAGCGTTGAAGAGTTTCCCCCCCACGGACAGGGCCCTCTTAATAATTCACCCCTCCACTTT.

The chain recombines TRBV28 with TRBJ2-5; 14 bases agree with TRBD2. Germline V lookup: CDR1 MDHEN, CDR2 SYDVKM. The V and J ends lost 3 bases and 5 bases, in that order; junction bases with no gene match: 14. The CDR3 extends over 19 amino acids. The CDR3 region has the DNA TGTGCCAGCAGTTTGGGGTCTGGGACTAGCGGGAGCGTAGGGGAGACCCAGTACTTC. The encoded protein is CASSLGSGTSGSVGETQYF.

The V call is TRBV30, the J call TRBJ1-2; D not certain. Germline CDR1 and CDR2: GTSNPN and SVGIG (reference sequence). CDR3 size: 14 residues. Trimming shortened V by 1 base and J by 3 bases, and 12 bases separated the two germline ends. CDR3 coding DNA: TGTGCCTGGAGTGGGGTTCTTAGGGACTATGGCTACACCTTC. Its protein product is CAWSGVLRDYGYTF.

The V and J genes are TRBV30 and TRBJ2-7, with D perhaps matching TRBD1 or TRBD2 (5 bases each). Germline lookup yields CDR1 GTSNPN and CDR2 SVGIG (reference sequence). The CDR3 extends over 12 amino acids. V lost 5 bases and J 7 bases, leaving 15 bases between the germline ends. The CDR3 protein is CAWRDRHGEQYF. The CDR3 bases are TGTGCCTGGCGGGACCGCCACGGGGAGCAGTACTTC.

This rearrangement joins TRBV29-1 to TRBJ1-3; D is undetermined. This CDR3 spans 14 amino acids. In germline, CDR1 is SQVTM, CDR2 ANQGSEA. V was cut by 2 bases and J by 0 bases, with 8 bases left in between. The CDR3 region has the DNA TGCAGCGTTGAACGATCGCGCTCTGGAAACACCATATATTTT. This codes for CSVERSRSGNTIYF.

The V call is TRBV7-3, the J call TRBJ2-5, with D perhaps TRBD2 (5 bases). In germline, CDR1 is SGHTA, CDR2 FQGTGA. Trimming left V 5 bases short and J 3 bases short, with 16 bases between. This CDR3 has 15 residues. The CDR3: CASSPTGVSKETQYF. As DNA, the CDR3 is TGTGCCAGCAGCCCTACCGGGGTTTCCAAAGAGACCCAGTACTTC.

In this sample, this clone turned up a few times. The DNA of the CDR3 is TGTGCCAGCAGCGGGGATCTAGCGGGTTTCTACAATGAGCAGTTCTTC. Translating gives CASSGDLAGFYNEQFF. The chain couples TRBV13 to TRBJ2-1, with 8 positions matching TRBD2. The CDR3 covers 16 residues. From germline, CDR1 is PRHDT and CDR2 FYEKMQ (reference sequence). With 5 bases clipped from V and 3 bases from J, the junction kept 9 bases outside the gene matches.

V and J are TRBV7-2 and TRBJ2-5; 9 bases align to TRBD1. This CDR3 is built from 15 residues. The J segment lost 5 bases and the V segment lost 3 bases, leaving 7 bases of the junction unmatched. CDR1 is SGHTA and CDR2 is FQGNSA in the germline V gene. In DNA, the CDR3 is TGTGCCAGCAGCTTGCAACAGGGGGCTTCGGAGACCCAGTACTTC. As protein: CASSLQQGASETQYF.

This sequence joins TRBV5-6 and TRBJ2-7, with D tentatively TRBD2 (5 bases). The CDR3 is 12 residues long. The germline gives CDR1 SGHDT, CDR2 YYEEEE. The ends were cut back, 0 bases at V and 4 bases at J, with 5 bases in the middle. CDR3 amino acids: CASSLGRYEQYF. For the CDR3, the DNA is TGTGCCAGCAGCTTGGGGAGGTACGAGCAGTACTTC.

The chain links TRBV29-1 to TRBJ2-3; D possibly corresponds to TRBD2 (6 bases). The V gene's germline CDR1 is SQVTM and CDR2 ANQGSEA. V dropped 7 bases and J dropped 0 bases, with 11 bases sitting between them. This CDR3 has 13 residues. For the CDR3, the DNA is TGCAGCGGCTCGGGACTTAGCACAGATACGCAGTATTTT. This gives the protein CSGSGLSTDTQYF.

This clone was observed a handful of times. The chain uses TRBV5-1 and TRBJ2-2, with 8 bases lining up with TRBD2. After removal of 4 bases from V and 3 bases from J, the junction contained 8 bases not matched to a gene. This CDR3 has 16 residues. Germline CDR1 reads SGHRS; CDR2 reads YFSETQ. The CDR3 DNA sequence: TGCGCCAGCAGCCCAGGGACTAGTACCCACACCGGGGAGCTGTTTTTT. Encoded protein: CASSPGTSTHTGELFF. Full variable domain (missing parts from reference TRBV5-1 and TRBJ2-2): KAGVTQTPRYLIKTRGQQVTLSCSPISGHRSVSWYQQTPGQGLQFLFEYFSETQRNKGNFPGRFSGRQFSNSRSEMNVSTLELGDSALYLCASSPGTSTHTGELFFGEGSRLTVL.

The CDR3 region is CASSRTADLSQYYF. CDR3 bases: TGTGCCAGCAGTCGGACAGCAGATTTGTCTCAGTATTACTTC. The chain is built from TRBV11-2 and TRBJ2-7; possible D gene TRBD1, 6 bases. The CDR3 is made up of 14 amino acids. CDR1 is SGHAT, CDR2 FQNNGV, per germline. The V end lost 6 bases, the J end lost 13 bases, and 25 bases lay between the germline ends.

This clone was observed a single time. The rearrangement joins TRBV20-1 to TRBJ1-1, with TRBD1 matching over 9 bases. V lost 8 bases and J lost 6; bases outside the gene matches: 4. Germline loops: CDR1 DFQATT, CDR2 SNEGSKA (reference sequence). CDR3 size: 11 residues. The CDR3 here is CSWTGEAEAFF. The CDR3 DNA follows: TGCAGTTGGACAGGGGAAGCTGAAGCTTTCTTT.